Each of the 25 T cell receptor beta chains below was sequenced from the same sample in a study of blood T cell repertoires in COVID-19. Data came from immunoSEQ multiplex PCR; TCRdb stores just in-frame clones and leaves some out. The sample lists around 250,000 clones; approximately 89% were seen once. Sequencing was performed on PBMCs or T cells enriched from blood (not recorded which). The receptors stem from a middle-aged man who had been exposed to COVID-19.

This rearrangement joins TRBV5-1 to TRBJ1-1, with 8 bases aligning to TRBD1. Germline assignment: CDR1 SGHRS and CDR2 YFSETQ. CDR3 length equals 12 residues. J lost 8 bases, V lost 2 bases, and 2 bases had no gene match. CDR3 loop: CASSLRDREAFF. CDR3 coding DNA: TGCGCCAGCAGCTTACGGGACAGGGAAGCTTTCTTT.

The chain links TRBV12-5 to TRBJ2-4; D perhaps matches TRBD2 (6 bases). Between the trimmed V and J ends, which lost 3 bases and 8 bases, there was a span of 17 bases. The CDR3 is made up of 15 amino acids. In germline, CDR1 is LGHNT, CDR2 FRNRAP. The DNA of the CDR3 is TGTGCTAGTGGTTTAGGGACTCCCAATTGGGACATTCAGTACTTC. Its protein is CASGLGTPNWDIQYF.

The chain links TRBV2 to TRBJ1-4; no clear D gene. Deletions cut 7 bases from V and 2 bases from J, with 17 bases between. Germline V gene sequence: CDR1 SNHLY, CDR2 FYNNEI. CDR3 length equals 16 residues. The CDR3 bases are TGTGCCAGCACCCCTGGGAGGATGCGGACTAATGAAAAACTGTTTTTT. Translating it yields CASTPGRMRTNEKLFF.

The chain couples TRBV6-6 to TRBJ2-7, with D possibly TRBD2 on 5 matching bases. The germline gives CDR1 MNHNY, CDR2 SVGAGI (reference sequence). The CDR3 extends over 14 amino acids. V gave up 2 bases and J gave up 2 bases, with 10 bases separating them. The CDR3 nucleotides read TGTGCCAGCAGTTACGCTCGGGGTGCCTACGAGCAGTACTTC. Translation gives CASSYARGAYEQYF.

The chain carries TRBV4-1 and TRBJ1-4, with D possibly TRBD1 on 6 matching bases. V was pared by 2 bases and J by 1 base, with 11 bases between. Germline V gene data show CDR1 as MGHRA and CDR2 as YSYEKL. This CDR3 has 16 amino acids. The DNA for the CDR3 is TGCGCCAGCAGCCAAATACAGGGCGGAACTAATGAAAAACTGTTTTTT. Its translation is CASSQIQGGTNEKLFF.

This clone was observed once. V usage is TRBV27 and J usage is TRBJ1-5, with 10 bases matching TRBD1. The CDR3 spans 18 residues. Trimming removed 3 bases from V and 2 bases from J; junction bases left unmatched: 10. Per the germline V gene, CDR1 is MNHEY and CDR2 is SMNVEV (reference sequence). CDR3 nucleotides: TGTGCCAGCAGTTTTTCACCGGGACAGGGGATTCGCAATCAGCCCCAGCATTTT. Amino acids: CASSFSPGQGIRNQPQHF.

Worth noting for this clone: Other DNA sequences of this sample code for an identical CDR3. The chain couples TRBV30 to TRBJ1-1; no clear D gene. CDR1 is GTSNPN and CDR2 is SVGIG in the germline V gene (reference sequence). The length of the CDR3 is 13 residues. V was clipped by 0 bases and J by 1 base, with 6 bases between them. CDR3 DNA sequence: TGTGCCTGGAGTGTACGGGGGAACACTGAAGCTTTCTTT. Protein sequence: CAWSVRGNTEAFF.

V gene TRBV6-5 combines with J gene TRBJ2-2; tentatively, D is TRBD2 (5 bases). Trimming pared 2 bases from V and 1 base from J, leaving 8 bases between. The CDR3 contains 15 residues. Germline values: CDR1 MNHEY, CDR2 SVGAGI. The CDR3: CASSYMAGNTGELFF. CDR3 sequence (DNA): TGTGCCAGCAGTTACATGGCGGGGAACACCGGGGAGCTGTTTTTT.

V and J are TRBV29-1 and TRBJ2-7; D might be TRBD1 (6 bases). The CDR3 is 16 amino acids. Trimming cost V 2 bases and J 0 bases, with 17 bases left between them. Germline V gene lookup returns CDR1 SQVTM and CDR2 ANQGSEA. CDR3 sequence: CSVELKDRASSYEQYF. Here the CDR3 DNA reads TGCAGCGTTGAACTCAAGGACAGAGCGAGCTCCTACGAGCAGTACTTC.

The rearrangement links TRBV6-2 or TRBV6-3 to TRBJ2-3, with D possibly matching TRBD2 (5 bases). V lost 5 bases to trimming and J lost 4 bases, with 10 bases between them. Germline V CDR1 and CDR2: MNHEY, SVGEGT. This CDR3 contains 13 residues. CDR3 amino acids: CASSPDYSDTQYF. The CDR3 nucleotides read TGTGCCAGCAGTCCCGACTATTCAGATACGCAGTATTTT.

The rearrangement uses TRBV10-3 and TRBJ2-1; TRBD1 might be the D (5 bases). CDR1 and CDR2 (germline): ENHRY, SYGVKD. V lost 9 bases and J 7 bases, leaving 10 bases between the germline ends. The CDR3 runs to 11 residues. The CDR3 protein is CAINRGNEQFF. The CDR3 DNA reads TGTGCCATTAATAGGGGTAATGAGCAGTTCTTC.

The gene calls are TRBV27 and TRBJ2-5; TRBD1 agrees at 11 bases. V shed 4 bases, J shed 5 bases, and the junction held 6 bases outside the gene matches. The germline V gene has CDR1 MNHEY and CDR2 SMNVEV (reference sequence). The CDR3 loop spans 15 amino acids. The CDR3 sequence: CASSSSRDRGETQYF. CDR3 bases: TGTGCCAGCAGTTCAAGCCGGGACAGGGGGGAGACCCAGTACTTC.

In DNA, the CDR3 is TGTGCCAGTAGTCTCGGGACATTGAACACTGAAGCTTTCTTT. Amino acid sequence: CASSLGTLNTEAFF. The chain combines TRBV19 with TRBJ1-1, with D perhaps matching TRBD1 (6 bases). The length of the CDR3 is 14 residues. Germline V CDR1 and CDR2: LNHDA, SQIVND (reference sequence). The V and J ends lost 5 bases and 0 bases respectively, with 10 bases between them.

The count of this clone is one. The chain has TRBV18 and TRBJ2-7; 8 positions match TRBD1. The CDR3 totals 16 residues. CDR1 is KGHSH, CDR2 LQKENI, per germline. V gave up 6 bases and J gave up 2 bases; unmatched junction bases: 12. In DNA form, the CDR3 reads TGTGCCAGCTCTCCCCGGGACAGGATAGGTCCCTACGAGCAGTACTTC. Protein product: CASSPRDRIGPYEQYF.

V and J are TRBV28 and TRBJ1-1; no firm D call. The ends were cut back, 3 bases at V and 1 base at J, with 21 bases in the middle. Germline loops: CDR1 MDHEN, CDR2 SYDVKM. The length of the CDR3 is 18 residues. The CDR3 reads CASSFYPGYPESNTEAFF. The CDR3 DNA reads TGTGCCAGCAGTTTTTACCCGGGGTATCCGGAATCGAACACTGAAGCTTTCTTT.

This clone appeared a single time. V is TRBV7-2 and J is TRBJ2-7; 9 bases fit TRBD1. The germline V gene has CDR1 SGHTA and CDR2 FQGNSA. This CDR3 has 15 residues. J gave up 1 base and V 6 bases, and 7 bases lay outside the gene matches. Here the CDR3 reads CASRQDRGSSYEQYF. The CDR3 DNA follows: TGTGCCAGCAGACAAGACAGGGGGAGTTCCTACGAGCAGTACTTC.

The chain is built from TRBV11-3 and TRBJ2-7, with 9 bases matching TRBD1. Germline V gene data show CDR1 as SGHNT and CDR2 as YENEEA. The CDR3 has 17 amino acids. The junction had 13 bases not matched to a gene; V was cut back by 4 bases and J by 3 bases. Here the CDR3 DNA reads TGTGCCAGCAGCTCTTTACGTCCCGGGGACAGGGACTACGAGCAGTACTTC. Its protein product is CASSSLRPGDRDYEQYF.

The chain has TRBV15 and TRBJ2-7; 7 bases fit TRBD1. With 4 bases clipped from V and 0 bases from J, the junction kept 6 bases outside the gene matches. The germline gives CDR1 LNHNV, CDR2 YYDKDF (reference sequence). The CDR3 has 15 amino acids. The CDR3 reads CATSTPGQISYEQYF. The CDR3 coding sequence is TGTGCCACCAGCACTCCGGGACAGATCTCCTACGAGCAGTACTTC.

This chain links TRBV2 with TRBJ1-5; D not resolved. Germline CDR1 and CDR2: SNHLY and FYNNEI. The CDR3 sequence is 17 residues long. The V end lost 3 bases, the J end lost 4 bases, and 19 bases lay between the germline ends. The DNA of the CDR3 is TGTGCCAGCAGTGATAGCGGATGGACTGGTCCTAATCAGCCCCAGCATTTT. Its translation: CASSDSGWTGPNQPQHF.

The gene calls are TRBV6-2 or TRBV6-3 and TRBJ1-1, with D possibly being TRBD1 (5 bases). V was shortened by 0 bases and J by 7 bases, with 15 bases between the two germline ends. CDR3 length equals 15 residues. Germline CDR1 reads MNHEY; CDR2 reads SVGEGT. CDR3 DNA sequence: TGTGCCAGCAGTTACTCCCCCATAGGGGTAAGTGAAGCTTTCTTT. This encodes CASSYSPIGVSEAFF.

This clone appeared once. The chain recombines TRBV27 with TRBJ2-1; the D is unclear. The germline gives CDR1 MNHEY, CDR2 SMNVEV (reference sequence). Trimming pared 3 bases from V and 9 bases from J, leaving 6 bases between. The CDR3 contains 11 residues. Written as DNA, the CDR3 is TGTGCCAGCAGTTTCTCAGGTGAGCAGTTCTTC. It translates to CASSFSGEQFF.

This chain uses TRBV5-6 with TRBJ1-6, with D possibly TRBD1 on 5 matching bases. V was shortened by 4 bases and J by 13 bases, with 12 bases between the two germline ends. The length of the CDR3 is 12 residues. Looked up from germline, CDR1 is SGHDT and CDR2 is YYEEEE. The DNA for the CDR3 is TGTGCCAGCAGCCGGGGGGGGTTGCCCCTCCACTTT. As protein: CASSRGGLPLHF.

The rearrangement uses TRBV3-1 (or the pseudogene TRBV3-2) and TRBJ1-2; D is undetermined. V was pared by 0 bases and J by 0 bases, with 5 bases between. CDR1 LGHDT and CDR2 YNNKEL come from the germline V gene (reference sequence). CDR3 length equals 14 residues. CDR3 DNA: TGTGCCAGCAGCCAAGAAGCGGCTAACTATGGCTACACCTTC. It yields the protein CASSQEAANYGYTF.

The chain links TRBV27 to TRBJ2-1; 8 bases line up with TRBD2. Germline V gene lookup returns CDR1 MNHEY and CDR2 SMNVEV (reference sequence). CDR3 size: 15 residues. Germline trimming cut 6 bases from V and 3 bases from J; bases unmatched to any gene: 7. The CDR3 is CASSLSGRSYNEQFF. Here the CDR3 DNA reads TGTGCCAGCAGCCTAAGCGGGAGAAGCTACAATGAGCAGTTCTTC.

This clone was recorded once. The rearrangement uses TRBV28 and TRBJ2-5; tentatively, D is TRBD2 (5 bases). This CDR3 is 14 amino acids long. The V end was cut by 3 bases, the J end by 4 bases, with 12 bases between. CDR1 is MDHEN and CDR2 is SYDVKM in the germline V gene. The CDR3 DNA sequence: TGTGCCAGCAGTTTGGGTAGCGTAATAGAGACCCAGTACTTC. It specifies CASSLGSVIETQYF.